This record covers a single T cell receptor (beta chain). Its antigen is currently unknown. The data stem from a study of cytomegalovirus exposure and HLA in healthy donors. Notes on the study in general: Common viral pathogens seemed, in a later analysis, to connect with several of the most significant clusters.

Per the germline V gene, CDR1 is MDHEN and CDR2 is SYDVKM. The CDR3 is made up of 15 amino acids. Losses at the gene ends were 5 bases for V and 5 bases for J; bases not matched to a gene: 11. Use of 60 Vbeta and 13 Jbeta primers characterized the PCR. Method: immunoSEQ multiplex PCR; TCRdb's copy keeps in-frame clones and lacks some. The record lists around 200,000 clones, of which the ten most abundant hold about 1.1%. The chain joins TRBV28 to TRBJ2-7; 8 bases agree with TRBD1. The specimen was PBMCs. This receptor was obtained from a girl between 2 and 10 years old in good health and CMV-seropositive. In DNA form, the CDR3 reads TGTGCCAGCAGTCCAGGACAGGGTGTAGGTGACGAGCAGTACTTC. Its translation: CASSPGQGVGDEQYF.